Included here is one TCR beta chain sequence, with context. Participants, about 18 to 95 years old, spanned about 26 US areas. These data originate in a study of blood T cell repertoires in COVID-19. The wider study: Samples of COVID-19 (acute and convalescent) were obtained from the United States, Italy and Spain. T cells, B-cell-depleted T cells, or PBMCs supplied cDNA or gDNA.

Original data processing: Scientists estimated how many nucleated cells there were by amplifying reference gene primers. Measured with immunoSEQ multiplex PCR; TCRdb has only the in-frame clones, and not every one. D and trimming were read from the DNA, whereas the V and J calls and clone size are those reported in that table. Of approximately 390,000 clones detected, approximately 87% appear once; the ten largest clones hold roughly 9.4%. V gave up 0 bases and J gave up 7 bases, with 7 bases separating them. Germline V CDR1 and CDR2: SGHDN, FVKESK. The CDR3 runs 14 residues. The chain employs TRBV14 and TRBJ1-6; D gene uncertain. Sample: PBMCs or T cells enriched from blood (not recorded which). The clonotype originates from a woman aged 45 to 65 who had recovered from COVID-19. CDR3 residues: CASSQDRYNSPLHF. As DNA, the CDR3 is TGTGCCAGCAGCCAAGACAGATACAATTCACCCCTCCACTTT.